Below are 5 T cell receptor beta chains sequenced from a single sample in a study of blood T cell repertoires in COVID-19. This table comes from immunoSEQ multiplex PCR, and its TCRdb copy is limited to in-frame clones, with some not included. The sample yields fewer than 250,000 clones, around 90% seen once. The sequencing sample was made of peripheral blood. These TCRs come from a man younger than 45 with COVID-19, enrolled during active disease.

The V and J genes are TRBV7-6 and TRBJ1-1; the D gene is possibly TRBD1 (6 bases). The germline V gene encodes CDR1 SGHVS and CDR2 FNYEAQ. The CDR3 has 16 residues. Trimming shortened V by 4 bases and J by 0 bases, and 15 bases separated the two germline ends. CDR3 sequence reads: CASSSDPTGMNTEAFF. The CDR3 bases are TGTGCCAGCAGCTCCGACCCAACAGGGATGAACACTGAAGCTTTCTTT.

This chain links TRBV2 with TRBJ1-2; no clear D. The V end was cut by 2 bases, the J end by 3 bases, with 10 bases between. Germline values: CDR1 SNHLY, CDR2 FYNNEI. This CDR3 is built from 14 residues. CDR3 coding DNA: TGTGCCAGCAGTGAACTGGCGGCTTACTATGGCTACACCTTC. It is translated as CASSELAAYYGYTF.

V gene TRBV7-6 combines with J gene TRBJ1-4; 8 nucleotides match TRBD1. V trimming: 5 bases; J trimming: 8 bases; junction bases outside the gene matches: 7. Germline values: CDR1 SGHVS, CDR2 FNYEAQ. The CDR3 runs to 14 residues. Written as DNA, the CDR3 is TGTGCCAGCAGCCGGACAGGGTTAGGGGAAAAACTGTTTTTT. Protein sequence: CASSRTGLGEKLFF. The whole variable domain, filled in from reference TRBV7-6 and TRBJ1-4, reads GAGVSQSPRYKVTKRGQDVALRCDPISGHVSLYWYRQALGQGPEFLTYFNYEAQQDKSGLPNDRFSAERPEGSISTLTIQRTEQRDSAMYRCASSRTGLGEKLFFGSGTQLSVL.

The chain employs TRBV2 and TRBJ1-2, with 9 bases matching TRBD1. The germline CDR1 and CDR2 sequences are SNHLY and FYNNEI. This CDR3 contains 13 residues. The ends lost 4 bases at V and 6 bases at J; junction bases unmatched: 3. The CDR3 sequence: CASSGDRGDGYTF. CDR3 sequence (DNA): TGTGCCAGCAGTGGTGACAGGGGGGATGGCTACACCTTC.

The sample holds one count of this clone. This chain links TRBV27 with TRBJ2-1; D ambiguous. In germline, CDR1 is MNHEY, CDR2 SMNVEV (reference sequence). The V end lost 5 bases, the J end lost 4 bases, and 9 bases lay between the germline ends. The CDR3 runs to 13 residues. In DNA, the CDR3 is TGTGCCAGCAGTCTGGGCCATTACAATGAGCAGTTCTTC. It is translated as CASSLGHYNEQFF.